The sequence of this TCR beta chain was determined in a study of cytomegalovirus exposure and HLA in healthy donors. Study conclusions and caveats: It emerged from a later analysis that several of the most significant clusters appeared to be linked to common viral pathogens. TCR sequences were mostly rare, though some public TCRs occurred in many donors.

Participants comprised healthy donors of bone marrow. This clone was observed once. Its antigen is currently unknown. Primers included in the PCR were 60 Vbeta and 13 Jbeta primers. Data came from immunoSEQ multiplex PCR; TCRdb stores just in-frame clones and leaves some out. Of roughly 83,000 clones listed, about 69% are singletons. There are 15 residues in the CDR3. Germline V gene sequence: CDR1 SGDLS, CDR2 YYNGEE. V dropped 4 bases and J dropped 2; count of bases not matched to a gene: 4. This receptor was identified in a man in his fifties or sixties in good health and CMV-seronegative. J is TRBJ2-3 and V is TRBV9; 10 bases align to TRBD2. Input material: PBMCs. This chain's CDR3 is CASSRTSGDTDTQYF. The DNA of the CDR3 is TGTGCCAGCAGCCGTACTAGCGGGGACACAGATACGCAGTATTTT.